This TCR beta chain originates from a study of glioma-infiltrating T cells after dendritic cell vaccination. Broader study findings: TCR clonality showed no direct relationship with survival.

About this clone: The antigen is not known.

Trimming cost V 10 bases and J 3 bases, with 12 bases left between them. The CDR3 has 12 amino acids. The germline V gene encodes CDR1 SGHTA and CDR2 FQGNSA. Sequencing used immunoSEQ multiplex PCR; TCRdb keeps in-frame clones, though not all of them. The sample lists 100,000 to 120,000 clones, almost 90% seen once, with 2.5% to 3.5% in the top ten. The time point: after dendritic cell vaccination, including at tumor progression/relapse. No glioblastoma patient carried an isocitrate dehydrogenase mutation. The receptor was isolated from a human donor with glioblastoma. The chain joins TRBV7-2 to TRBJ1-2; TRBD1 might be the D (5 bases). This specimen was blood, taken after dendritic cell vaccination. This CDR3 reads CAKSRADYGYTF. CDR3 in DNA: TGTGCCAAGAGCAGGGCTGACTATGGCTACACCTTC.